This T cell receptor beta chain was retrieved from a study of control samples from healthy donors and cancer patients. Measured with immunoSEQ multiplex PCR; TCRdb has only the in-frame clones, and not every one. The repertoire holds 40,000 to 50,000 clones, with about 94% as singletons. The germline V gene has CDR1 LGHNT and CDR2 FRNRAP. The CDR3 is made up of 16 amino acids. The trim removed 0 bases at V and 4 bases at J, leaving 6 bases unmatched. The TCR originated in a man in his sixties in good health. The genes are TRBV12-5 and TRBJ2-1; the match to TRBD2 covers 7 bases. Sequencing used blood. The CDR3, as DNA: TGTGCTAGTGGTTTGGTGGGGACTACACCTTACAATGAGCAGTTCTTC. This gives the protein CASGLVGTTPYNEQFF.